This T cell receptor beta chain was captured in a study of blood T cells in healthy people across ages. Overall study: About one barcoded beta molecule was captured per two T cells (by template switching).

A note on this clonotype: Its antigen is as yet unknown.

Combining a sample-barcoded 5' primer with a J-beta primer mix, a second PCR ran for 7 to 11 cycles. TCRdb called the 5' RACE reads again in MiXCR, with one record for every CDR3 protein. The sample consists of roughly 1,800,000 distinct CDR3 sequences, about 50% of them appearing once. The germline V gene has CDR1 SGHRS and CDR2 YFSETQ. The V and J ends lost 0 bases and 3 bases respectively, with 17 bases between them. The CDR3 length is 17 residues. General observations from the study: With donor CMV status unknown, expanded clonotype changes were possibly confounded.

The chain is built from TRBV5-1 and TRBJ2-3; a possible D gene is TRBD1 (6 bases). This receptor was taken from a woman aged 35 to 49 in good health. The specimen sequenced was blood. The CDR3 spells CASSLVDKGGVTDTQYF. CDR3 DNA sequence: TGCGCCAGCAGCTTGGTGGACAAAGGGGGTGTTACAGATACGCAGTATTTT.